Following are 23 T cell receptor beta chains from one sample sequenced in a study of control samples from healthy donors and cancer patients. Generated by immunoSEQ multiplex PCR, the TCRdb table keeps only in-frame clones and is missing some. The profile shows some 150,000 clones, 75% to 95% of them singletons. The sample consisted of blood. The receptors were sampled from a man between 25 and 39 years old in good health.

The chain has TRBV6-6 and TRBJ2-7; 8 positions match TRBD1. V lost 2 bases, J lost 2 bases, and 2 bases stayed unmatched. Looked up from germline, CDR1 is MNHNY and CDR2 is SVGAGI (reference sequence). The CDR3 runs 14 residues. The CDR3 protein is CASSYGTGTYEQYF. The CDR3 nucleotides read TGTGCCAGCAGTTACGGGACAGGAACCTACGAGCAGTACTTC.

This clone was observed a single time. V gene TRBV11-2 combines with J gene TRBJ2-1; 8 nucleotides match TRBD2. Losses at the gene ends were 2 bases for V and 3 bases for J; bases not matched to a gene: 12. CDR1 is SGHAT, CDR2 FQNNGV, per germline. This CDR3 is built from 18 residues. CDR3 sequence reads: CASSLRPRAGGYYNEQFF. The CDR3 DNA reads TGTGCCAGCAGCTTAAGACCTAGGGCGGGGGGATACTACAATGAGCAGTTCTTC.

The chain is built from TRBV6-6 and TRBJ1-1; the D is unclear. The CDR3 totals 15 residues. Germline CDR1 reads MNHNY; CDR2 reads SVGAGI (reference sequence). V lost 6 bases, J lost 4 bases, and 18 bases lay in between. Here the CDR3 reads CASRSTRWSATEAFF. CDR3 sequence (DNA): TGTGCCAGCAGGAGCACCCGGTGGTCGGCCACTGAAGCTTTCTTT.

The V call is TRBV2, the J call TRBJ2-3; 7 positions agree with TRBD2. Germline trimming cut 11 bases from V and 0 bases from J; bases unmatched to any gene: 14. The CDR3 is 16 residues long. Germline V gene data show CDR1 as SNHLY and CDR2 as FYNNEI. CDR3 loop: CAGGVAGSLSTDTQYF. The CDR3 DNA is TGTGCCGGGGGGGTTGCAGGGTCTTTGAGCACAGATACGCAGTATTTT. The full variable domain, its missing parts supplied by reference TRBV2 and TRBJ2-3, is EPEVTQTPSHQVTQMGQEVILRCVPISNHLYFYWYRQILGQKVEFLVSFYNNEISEKSEIFDDQFSVERPDGSNFTLKIRSTKLEDSAMYFCAGGVAGSLSTDTQYFGPGTRLTVL.

This CDR3 reads CAIRDPTGNYEQYF. In DNA form, the CDR3 reads TGTGCCATCAGAGACCCGACAGGGAACTACGAGCAGTACTTC. The gene calls are TRBV10-3 and TRBJ2-7; 7 nucleotides agree with TRBD1. The CDR3 spans 14 residues. Losses at the gene ends were 6 bases for V and 3 bases for J; bases not matched to a gene: 8. Germline V gene lookup returns CDR1 ENHRY and CDR2 SYGVKD.

V is TRBV11-3 and J is TRBJ2-1; the match to TRBD2 covers 11 bases. CDR1 is SGHNT and CDR2 is YENEEA in the germline V gene. J was trimmed by 0 bases and V by 9 bases; bases with no gene match: 13. There are 18 residues in the CDR3. CDR3 amino acids: CASPNRASGGSSYNEQFF. For the CDR3, the DNA is TGTGCCAGTCCAAACCGGGCTAGCGGGGGGAGCTCCTACAATGAGCAGTTCTTC. Complete variable domain (other parts from reference TRBV11-3 and TRBJ2-1): EAGVVQSPRYKIIEKKQPVAFWCNPISGHNTLYWYLQNLGQGPELLIRYENEEAVDDSQLPKDRFSAERLKGVDSTLKIQPAELGDSAVYLCASPNRASGGSSYNEQFFGPGTRLTVL.

V gene TRBV18 combines with J gene TRBJ2-2; D might be TRBD1 (6 bases). V was trimmed by 0 bases and J by 0 bases, leaving 8 bases between them. Germline assignment: CDR1 KGHSH and CDR2 LQKENI. The CDR3 is 16 amino acids. CDR3 coding DNA: TGTGCCAGCTCACCACCGGACAGCCCGAACACCGGGGAGCTGTTTTTT. This codes for CASSPPDSPNTGELFF.

The rearrangement uses TRBV19 and TRBJ1-1; D may be TRBD1 (5 bases). This CDR3 is 10 amino acids long. V was pared by 10 bases and J by 5 bases, with 8 bases between. CDR1 is LNHDA, CDR2 SQIVND, per germline (reference sequence). The CDR3 coding sequence is TGTGCCACTGGGGGTACTGAAGCTTTCTTT. Translation: CATGGTEAFF.

V and J are TRBV27 and TRBJ1-1; D gene unclear. V was shortened by 1 base and J by 1 base, with 10 bases between the two germline ends. Germline V CDR1 and CDR2: MNHEY, SMNVEV (reference sequence). This CDR3 has 15 residues. CDR3 sequence reads: CASSLYGPANTEAFF. The CDR3 DNA reads as TGTGCCAGCAGTTTATACGGGCCAGCGAACACTGAAGCTTTCTTT.

The genes are TRBV7-9 and TRBJ2-1, with a possible D match to TRBD1 (6 bases). The germline gives CDR1 SEHNR, CDR2 FQNEAQ (reference sequence). This CDR3 comprises 11 residues. Trimming cost V 5 bases and J 15 bases, with 14 bases left between them. Here the CDR3 reads CASSLQGFPFF. In DNA, the CDR3 is TGTGCCAGCAGCCTCCAGGGGTTTCCGTTCTTC.

The chain carries TRBV10-3 and TRBJ2-3, with 8 bases fitting TRBD2. The CDR3 is 15 residues long. J lost 0 bases, V lost 7 bases, and 6 bases had no gene match. The germline CDR1 and CDR2 sequences are ENHRY and SYGVKD. The CDR3 DNA reads TGTGCCATCAAAACCGGGGGGGCAAGCACAGATACGCAGTATTTT. Amino acid sequence: CAIKTGGASTDTQYF.

This CDR3 reads CASSYNRQPNTEAFF. In DNA, the CDR3 is TGTGCCAGCAGTTACAACAGACAGCCGAACACTGAAGCTTTCTTT. V gene TRBV6-5 combines with J gene TRBJ1-1, with D perhaps matching TRBD1 (5 bases). The CDR3 has 15 amino acids. Trimming took 2 bases from V and 1 from J, leaving 11 bases between them. CDR1 MNHEY and CDR2 SVGAGI come from the germline V gene.

This clone came up once. The genes are TRBV5-4 and TRBJ1-2, with D maybe TRBD1 (5 bases). The CDR3 consists of 13 residues. With 2 bases removed from V and 4 bases from J, the gap between germline ends came to 9 bases. Germline V gives CDR1 SGHNT, CDR2 YYREEE (reference sequence). CDR3 sequence reads: CASSLPDTYGYTF. The CDR3 nucleotides are TGTGCCAGCAGCTTACCGGACACCTATGGCTACACCTTC.

As DNA, the CDR3 is TGTGCCGGGGGCGAGATGGGCTCCTATAATTCACCCCTCCACTTT. Translating gives CAGGEMGSYNSPLHF. The chain links TRBV2 to TRBJ1-6; TRBD1 is a possible D gene (6 bases). This CDR3 spans 15 amino acids. Germline assignment: CDR1 SNHLY and CDR2 FYNNEI. Trimming shortened V by 11 bases and J by 0 bases, and 14 bases separated the two germline ends. Filled out from reference TRBV2 and TRBJ1-6, the complete variable domain reads EPEVTQTPSHQVTQMGQEVILRCVPISNHLYFYWYRQILGQKVEFLVSFYNNEISEKSEIFDDQFSVERPDGSNFTLKIRSTKLEDSAMYFCAGGEMGSYNSPLHFGNGTRLTVT.

The chain uses TRBV6-5 and TRBJ2-3, with 9 positions matching TRBD1. The CDR3 totals 14 residues. V shed 5 bases, J shed 4 bases, and the junction held 4 bases outside the gene matches. The germline V gene has CDR1 MNHEY and CDR2 SVGAGI. The CDR3 loop reads CASSRDRVADTQYF. Written as DNA, the CDR3 is TGTGCCAGCAGTCGGGACAGGGTCGCAGATACGCAGTATTTT.

The gene calls are TRBV6-6 and TRBJ2-3; D not certain. This CDR3 spans 15 amino acids. V lost 6 bases to trimming and J lost 0 bases, with 13 bases between them. Germline lookup yields CDR1 MNHNY and CDR2 SVGAGI (reference sequence). CDR3 residues: CASSFDVSSTDTQYF. The CDR3 nucleotides read TGTGCCAGCAGCTTTGACGTGTCTAGCACAGATACGCAGTATTTT.

CDR3 region: CASSLVGEKLFF. CDR3 coding DNA: TGTGCCAGCAGTTTAGTGGGTGAAAAACTGTTTTTT. This chain joins TRBV12-3 or TRBV12-4 and TRBJ1-4; D ambiguous. The CDR3 runs 12 residues. V lost 1 base and J lost 7, with 4 bases in between.

The rearrangement joins TRBV11-2 to TRBJ2-1; no firm D call. V lost 1 base and J lost 0, with 7 bases in between. The CDR3 has 15 amino acids. CDR1 is SGHAT and CDR2 is FQNNGV in the germline V gene. The CDR3, as DNA: TGTGCCAGCAGCTTAGGGTTTTCCTCCTACAATGAGCAGTTCTTC. It translates to CASSLGFSSYNEQFF.

The chain uses TRBV7-3 and TRBJ1-2; TRBD1 might be the D (5 bases). CDR1 and CDR2 from the germline V gene are SGHTA and FQGTGA. The CDR3 runs to 14 residues. With 1 base removed from V and 7 bases from J, the gap between germline ends came to 13 bases. The CDR3 DNA is TGTGCCAGCAGCTTAAGGGGGGACGACCGTGGCTACACCTTC. Encoded protein: CASSLRGDDRGYTF.

J is TRBJ1-5 and V is TRBV12-2. TRBV12-2 counts as a pseudogene. The CDR3 has 19 residues. The CDR3, as DNA: TGTGCAAGTCGCTTAAAGGTTGATGGAATCTCATATAGCAATCAGCCCCAGCATTTT. It specifies CASRLKVDGISYSNQPQHF.

This clone showed up just once. The chain has TRBV2 and TRBJ1-2; D is undetermined. Germline V gene sequence: CDR1 SNHLY, CDR2 FYNNEI. The CDR3 spans 13 residues. V was pared by 1 base and J by 5 bases, with 8 bases between. In nucleotides, the CDR3 is TGTGCCAGCAGTGAAGGGACGTCTTATGGCTACACCTTC. Translated: CASSEGTSYGYTF. Full variable domain (rest looked up from reference TRBV2 and TRBJ1-2): EPEVTQTPSHQVTQMGQEVILRCVPISNHLYFYWYRQILGQKVEFLVSFYNNEISEKSEIFDDQFSVERPDGSNFTLKIRSTKLEDSAMYFCASSEGTSYGYTFGSGTRLTVV.

The J gene is TRBJ2-1, the V gene TRBV9; 8 bases fit TRBD2. This CDR3 contains 16 residues. V was clipped by 2 bases and J by 6 bases; unmatched bases: 10. The germline CDR1 and CDR2 sequences are SGDLS and YYNGEE. The chain's CDR3 is CASSVTQRGIINEQFF. CDR3 nucleotides: TGTGCCAGCAGCGTCACACAGCGGGGGATTATCAATGAGCAGTTCTTC. Combining the CDR3 with reference TRBV9 and TRBJ2-1 gives the whole variable domain DSGVTQTPKHLITATGQRVTLRCSPRSGDLSVYWYQQSLDQGLQFLIQYYNGEERAKGNILERFSAQQFPDLHSELNLSSLELGDSALYFCASSVTQRGIINEQFFGPGTRLTVL.

This chain uses TRBV15 with TRBJ1-2; 8 positions agree with TRBD1. Germline lookup yields CDR1 LNHNV and CDR2 YYDKDF (reference sequence). This CDR3 region has 15 residues. J lost 3 bases, V lost 3 bases, and 6 bases had no gene match. Here the CDR3 reads CATSSVSGGHYGYTF. Written as DNA, the CDR3 is TGTGCCACCAGCAGTGTCTCAGGGGGCCACTATGGCTACACCTTC.